The 18 T cell receptor beta chains below come from one sample, sequenced in a study of chemoradiotherapy in HPV16-positive cancers. This table comes from immunoSEQ multiplex PCR, and its TCRdb copy is limited to in-frame clones, with some not included. This sample has 40,000 or so clones; 76% occur once, and the top ten carry 4.5% to 6.5%. The source material was blood, sampled from a patient who underwent chemoradiotherapy. The receptor set was obtained from a human donor with HPV-associated anogenital cancer.

The V gene is TRBV4-1, the J gene TRBJ2-1; TRBD2 matches 14 bases. The CDR3 loop spans 18 amino acids. V lost 0 bases, J lost 9 bases, and 10 bases stayed unmatched. In germline, CDR1 is MGHRA, CDR2 YSYEKL. CDR3 residues: CASSQDLTGTSGGSEQFF. In DNA form, the CDR3 reads TGCGCCAGCAGCCAAGATTTGACCGGGACTAGCGGGGGAAGTGAGCAGTTCTTC.

This sequence joins TRBV5-6 and TRBJ1-2; a possible D gene is TRBD1 (5 bases). This CDR3 contains 14 residues. CDR1 SGHDT and CDR2 YYEEEE come from the germline V gene. Trimming cost V 0 bases and J 7 bases, with 13 bases left between them. The CDR3 sequence: CASSLVAGPGGYTF. The CDR3 DNA is TGTGCCAGCAGCTTGGTAGCGGGGCCGGGTGGCTACACCTTC.

This clone turned up a few times. The V call is TRBV9, the J call TRBJ2-7; D is ambiguous. There are 14 residues in the CDR3. CDR1 is SGDLS, CDR2 YYNGEE, per germline. The V gene lost 0 bases and the J gene lost 3 bases, with 10 bases spanning the gap. The CDR3 DNA follows: TGTGCCAGCAGCGTAGGGCTTGGGATCTACGAGCAGTACTTC. This codes for CASSVGLGIYEQYF.

The chain couples TRBV9 to TRBJ2-1; tentatively, D is TRBD2 (5 bases). This CDR3 comprises 16 residues. From germline, CDR1 is SGDLS and CDR2 YYNGEE. V gave up 0 bases and J gave up 2 bases, with 12 bases separating them. The CDR3 bases are TGTGCCAGCAGCGTAGGAGGGCCCCCCACCTACAATGAGCAGTTCTTC. The encoded protein is CASSVGGPPTYNEQFF.

This clone has only a few counts. Mismatch with germline at one junction end may stem from a read error. The chain carries TRBV14 and TRBJ2-7, with 7 bases identical to TRBD1. Germline V CDR1 and CDR2: SGHDN, FVKESK. This CDR3 is 13 amino acids long. The CDR3 DNA reads TGTGCCAGCAGCCTAAGGGCCCCGACAGGGTTACACTTC. This sequence encodes CASSLRAPTGLHF.

Only one count was recorded for this clone. J is TRBJ2-6 and V is TRBV5-1, with D hard to call. Trimming pared 5 bases from V and 0 bases from J, leaving 9 bases between. From germline, CDR1 is SGHRS and CDR2 YFSETQ. The CDR3 loop spans 15 amino acids. DNA for the CDR3: TGCGCCAGCAGTTATTCTCTCTCTGGGGCCAACGTCCTGACTTTC. The encoded protein is CASSYSLSGANVLTF.

The chain couples TRBV7-2 to TRBJ2-7; D may be TRBD1 (6 bases). The CDR3 length is 13 residues. V was shortened by 6 bases and J by 2 bases, with 11 bases between the two germline ends. Germline CDR1 is SGHTA and CDR2 is FQGNSA. The CDR3 loop reads CASRQGPPYEQYF. The CDR3, as DNA: TGTGCCAGCAGACAGGGCCCGCCCTACGAGCAGTACTTC.

This clone was seen a handful of times. The CDR3 coding sequence is TGTGCCAGTAGTATAGATCCAACAGGGGGCTACTATGGCTACACCTTC. It yields the protein CASSIDPTGGYYGYTF. V is TRBV19 and J is TRBJ1-2; 9 bases align to TRBD1. The CDR3 is 16 residues long. CDR1 and CDR2 from the germline V gene are LNHDA and SQIVND (reference sequence). The V gene end was trimmed by 0 bases and the J gene end by 3 bases; junction bases not matched to a gene: 5.

CDR3 sequence reads: CASSLGGRQGASYTF. CDR3 bases: TGTGCCAGCAGCTTAGGAGGGAGGCAGGGAGCAAGCTACACCTTC. This chain uses TRBV7-9 with TRBJ1-2; a possible D gene is TRBD1 (5 bases). The CDR3 covers 15 residues. The ends were cut back, 1 base at V and 9 bases at J, with 18 bases in the middle. The V gene's germline CDR1 is SEHNR and CDR2 FQNEAQ (reference sequence).

In this sample, this clone turned up once. CDR3 protein: CASSTGIPGFSPLHF. The CDR3 nucleotides read TGTGCCAGTAGTACGGGGATACCGGGCTTTTCACCCCTCCACTTT. The chain employs TRBV19 and TRBJ1-6; D is ambiguous. The CDR3 is 15 residues long. Trimming cost V 4 bases and J 9 bases, with 16 bases left between them. Germline V gives CDR1 LNHDA, CDR2 SQIVND (reference sequence).

In regard to this clone: This same CDR3 is encoded by further DNA sequences in the sample. This sequence joins TRBV30 and TRBJ2-7; a possible D gene is TRBD1 (5 bases). The germline CDR1 and CDR2 sequences are GTSNPN and SVGIG (reference sequence). The CDR3 sequence is 12 residues long. V lost 4 bases and J lost 2, with 9 bases in between. The CDR3 loop is CAWKQGTYEQYF. In DNA form, the CDR3 reads TGTGCCTGGAAGCAGGGTACCTACGAGCAGTACTTC.

The chain recombines TRBV6-5 with TRBJ1-5; 8 bases fit TRBD1. The CDR3 runs 14 residues. V shed 4 bases and J 2 bases; nucleotides not matched to a gene: 1. Germline lookup yields CDR1 MNHEY and CDR2 SVGAGI. CDR3 nucleotide sequence: TGTGCCAGCAGTTGGGGACAGGGCAATCAGCCCCAGCATTTT. Protein product: CASSWGQGNQPQHF.

This clone was seen once. This rearrangement joins TRBV4-3 to TRBJ2-7, with D uncertain. Trimming removed 1 base from V and 0 bases from J, with 10 bases in between. From germline, CDR1 is LGHNA and CDR2 YSLEER. This CDR3 contains 15 residues. CDR3 in DNA: TGCGCCAGCAGCCAAGGCTCCTCGGGCTCCTACGAGCAGTACTTC. Its translation: CASSQGSSGSYEQYF.

The CDR3 DNA is TGTGCCAGCTCACCGACCGGGACAGGGGCGGATTTACGAGGAAACACCATATATTTT. This codes for CASSPTGTGADLRGNTIYF. The genes are TRBV18 and TRBJ1-3, with 10 bases that match TRBD1. There are 19 residues in the CDR3. With V trimmed by 3 bases and J by 4 bases, 15 bases remained unmatched. CDR1 KGHSH and CDR2 LQKENI come from the germline V gene.

The rearrangement links TRBV19 to TRBJ1-3; maybe TRBD1 (5 bases). V was clipped by 7 bases and J by 1 base, with 17 bases between them. CDR1 LNHDA and CDR2 SQIVND come from the germline V gene (reference sequence). The CDR3 is 16 amino acids. CDR3 nucleotide sequence: TGTGCCAGTATTGGTGGAGGACAAAGATCTGGAAACACCATATATTTT. Translation: CASIGGGQRSGNTIYF.

The chain joins TRBV10-3 to TRBJ2-1, with D unresolved. The CDR3 contains 14 residues. V lost 0 bases and J 6 bases, leaving 9 bases between the germline ends. Germline V gives CDR1 ENHRY, CDR2 SYGVKD. The CDR3 sequence is CAISESKGPNEQFF. The CDR3 DNA reads TGTGCCATCAGTGAGTCGAAAGGACCCAATGAGCAGTTCTTC.

This clone was observed a few times. This rearrangement joins TRBV19 to TRBJ2-1; unclear D gene. The V gene lost 3 bases and the J gene lost 4 bases, with 16 bases spanning the gap. The CDR3 totals 16 residues. The germline V gene has CDR1 LNHDA and CDR2 SQIVND (reference sequence). CDR3 residues: CASSIRTPGPYNEQFF. The CDR3 nucleotides read TGTGCCAGTAGTATTCGGACCCCCGGCCCTTACAATGAGCAGTTCTTC.

The genes are TRBV7-3 and TRBJ1-1, with TRBD1 matching over 8 bases. CDR1 SGHTA and CDR2 FQGTGA come from the germline V gene. The V segment lost 1 base and the J segment 0 bases; nucleotides outside the gene matches: 7. The CDR3 length is 17 residues. Written as DNA, the CDR3 is TGTGCCAGCAGCTTAAGTAGCGTGGGACAGGTGAACACTGAAGCTTTCTTT. This translates into CASSLSSVGQVNTEAFF. The variable domain in full, completed from reference TRBV7-3 and TRBJ1-1, reads GAGVSQTPSNKVTEKGKYVELRCDPISGHTALYWYRQSLGQGPEFLIYFQGTGAADDSGLPNDRFFAVRPEGSVSTLKIQRTERGDSAVYLCASSLSSVGQVNTEAFFGQGTRLTVV.